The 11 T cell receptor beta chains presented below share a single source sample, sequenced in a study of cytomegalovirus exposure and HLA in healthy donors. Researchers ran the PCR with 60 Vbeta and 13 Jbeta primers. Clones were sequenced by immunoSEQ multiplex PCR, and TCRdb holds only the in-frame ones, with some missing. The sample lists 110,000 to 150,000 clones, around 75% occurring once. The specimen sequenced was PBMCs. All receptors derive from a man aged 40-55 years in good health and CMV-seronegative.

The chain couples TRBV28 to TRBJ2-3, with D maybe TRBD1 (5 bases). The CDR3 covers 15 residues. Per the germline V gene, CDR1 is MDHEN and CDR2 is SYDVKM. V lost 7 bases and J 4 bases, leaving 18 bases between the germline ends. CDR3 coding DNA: TGTGCCAGCAACCCACCTCCAGGGCAGGCAGATACGCAGTATTTT. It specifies CASNPPPGQADTQYF.

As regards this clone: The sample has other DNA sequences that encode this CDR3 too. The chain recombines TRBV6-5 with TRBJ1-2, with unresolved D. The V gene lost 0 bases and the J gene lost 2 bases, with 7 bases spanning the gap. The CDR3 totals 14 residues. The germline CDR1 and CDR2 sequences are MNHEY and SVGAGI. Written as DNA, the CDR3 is TGTGCCAGCAGTTACTCTGAGGGCAACTATGGCTACACCTTC. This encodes CASSYSEGNYGYTF.

CDR3 in DNA: TGCGCCAGCATTGAGGGGACAGTGAACACCGGGGAGCTGTTTTTT. Residues: CASIEGTVNTGELFF. The chain couples TRBV5-1 to TRBJ2-2, with 7 nucleotides matching TRBD1. The CDR3 contains 15 residues. Germline values: CDR1 SGHRS, CDR2 YFSETQ. V trimming: 6 bases; J trimming: 1 base; junction bases outside the gene matches: 6.

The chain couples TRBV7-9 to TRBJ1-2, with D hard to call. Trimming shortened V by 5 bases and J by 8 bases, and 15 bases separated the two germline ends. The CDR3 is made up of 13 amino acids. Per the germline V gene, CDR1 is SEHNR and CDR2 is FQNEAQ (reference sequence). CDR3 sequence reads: CASSLPQSSGYTF. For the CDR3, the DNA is TGTGCCAGCAGCCTGCCCCAGTCCTCAGGCTACACCTTC. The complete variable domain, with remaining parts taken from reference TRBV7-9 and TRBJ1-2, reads DTGVSQNPRHKITKRGQNVTFRCDPISEHNRLYWYRQTLGQGPEFLTYFQNEAQLEKSRLLSDRFSAERPKGSFSTLEIQRTEQGDSAMYLCASSLPQSSGYTFGSGTRLTVV.

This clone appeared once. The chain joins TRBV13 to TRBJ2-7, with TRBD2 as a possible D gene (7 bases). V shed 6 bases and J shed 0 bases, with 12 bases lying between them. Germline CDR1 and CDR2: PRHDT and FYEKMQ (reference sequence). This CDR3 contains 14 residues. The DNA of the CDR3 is TGTGCCAGCAGAGGGGGGGCCTACTCCTACGAGCAGTACTTC. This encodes CASRGGAYSYEQYF.

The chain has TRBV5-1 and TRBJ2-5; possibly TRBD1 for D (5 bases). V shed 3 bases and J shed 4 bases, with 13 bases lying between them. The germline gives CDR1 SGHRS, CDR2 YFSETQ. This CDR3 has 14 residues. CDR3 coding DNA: TGCGCCAGCAGCTCGCCTACAGGTGGAGAGACCCAGTACTTC. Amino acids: CASSSPTGGETQYF.

The CDR3 region has the DNA TGTGCCATCAGCAGCCCGGGACAGGGTGCGGCAGATACGCAGTATTTT. Protein: CAISSPGQGAADTQYF. This chain joins TRBV10-3 and TRBJ2-3; 9 bases line up with TRBD1. V lost 6 bases, J lost 4 bases, and 11 bases stayed unmatched. This CDR3 has 16 amino acids. The germline V gene encodes CDR1 ENHRY and CDR2 SYGVKD.

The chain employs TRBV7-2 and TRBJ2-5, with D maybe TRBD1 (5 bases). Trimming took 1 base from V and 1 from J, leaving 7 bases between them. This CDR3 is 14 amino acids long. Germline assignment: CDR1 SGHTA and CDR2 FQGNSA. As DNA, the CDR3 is TGTGCCAGCAGCTTAGGGGGCAGCCAAGAGACCCAGTACTTC. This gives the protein CASSLGGSQETQYF.

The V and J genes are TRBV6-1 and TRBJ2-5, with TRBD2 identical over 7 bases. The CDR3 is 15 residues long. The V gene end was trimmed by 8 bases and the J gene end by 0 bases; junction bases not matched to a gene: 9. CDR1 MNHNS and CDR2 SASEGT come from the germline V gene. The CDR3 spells CASRGLADYQETQYF. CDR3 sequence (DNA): TGTGCCAGCCGAGGGCTAGCGGATTACCAAGAGACCCAGTACTTC.

CDR3 loop: CASSLGTEGTYYGYTF. The CDR3 nucleotides read TGTGCCAGCAGCTTAGGGACGGAGGGGACCTACTATGGCTACACCTTC. The chain is built from TRBV7-9 and TRBJ1-2; tentative D call: TRBD1 (5 bases). The V and J ends lost 1 base and 3 bases respectively, with 15 bases between them. CDR1 SEHNR and CDR2 FQNEAQ come from the germline V gene (reference sequence). The CDR3 totals 16 residues.

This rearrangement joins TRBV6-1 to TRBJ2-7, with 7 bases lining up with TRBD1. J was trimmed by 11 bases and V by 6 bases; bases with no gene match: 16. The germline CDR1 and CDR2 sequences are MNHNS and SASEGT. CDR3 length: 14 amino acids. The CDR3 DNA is TGTGCCAGCAGATCCCCGGGACAGCTACGAAGGGAGTACTTC. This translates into CASRSPGQLRREYF.